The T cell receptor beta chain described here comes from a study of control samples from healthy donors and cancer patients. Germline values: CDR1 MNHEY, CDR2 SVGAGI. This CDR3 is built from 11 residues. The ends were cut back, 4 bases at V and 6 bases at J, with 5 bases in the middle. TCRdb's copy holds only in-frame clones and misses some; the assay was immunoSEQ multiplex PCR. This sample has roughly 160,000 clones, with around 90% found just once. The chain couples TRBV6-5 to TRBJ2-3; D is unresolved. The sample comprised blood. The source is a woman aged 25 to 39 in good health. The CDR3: CASSSRDTQYF. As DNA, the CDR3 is TGTGCCAGCAGTTCCAGGGATACGCAGTATTTT.